Each of the 17 T cell receptor beta chains below was sequenced from the same sample in a study of technical replicates of blood from a handful of donors. Some clones are missing from TCRdb's copy, which holds only in-frame ones; the method was immunoSEQ multiplex PCR. The sample has 74,000 or so clones; around 96% are singletons. What was sequenced was T cells isolated from PBMCs. Receptors originate from a human donor in good health.

The chain is built from TRBV6-6 and TRBJ1-2, with 10 bases identical to TRBD1. The CDR3 runs to 14 residues. Germline trimming cut 2 bases from V and 7 bases from J; bases unmatched to any gene: 4. The germline V gene encodes CDR1 MNHNY and CDR2 SVGAGI (reference sequence). The CDR3 loop is CASSYPGTGVGYTF. The CDR3 DNA reads as TGTGCCAGCAGTTACCCCGGGACAGGGGTTGGCTACACCTTC.

The chain is built from TRBV5-8 and TRBJ1-2; D is uncertain. This CDR3 spans 19 amino acids. Trimming shortened V by 0 bases and J by 7 bases, and 28 bases separated the two germline ends. Germline CDR1 SGHTS, CDR2 YDEGEE. The DNA of the CDR3 is TGTGCCAGCAGCTTGGCTACCGAGTTTTTGGGTGAGCGGTTAACTGGCTACACCTTC. The encoded protein is CASSLATEFLGERLTGYTF.

The chain joins TRBV2 to TRBJ1-1; D is unclear. Trimming removed 7 bases at V and 2 bases at J, with 8 bases between. CDR3 length equals 12 residues. Germline V lookup: CDR1 SNHLY, CDR2 FYNNEI. DNA for the CDR3: TGTGCCAGCATAGCAGCTAACACTGAAGCTTTCTTT. Its translation: CASIAANTEAFF.

The J gene is TRBJ2-1, the V gene TRBV29-1; TRBD2 matches 9 bases. The CDR3 contains 16 residues. After removal of 3 bases from V and 3 bases from J, the junction contained 9 bases not matched to a gene. Germline V gives CDR1 SQVTM, CDR2 ANQGSEA. The CDR3 DNA follows: TGCAGCGTTGACGCCCAAGGACTAGCGAACTACAATGAGCAGTTCTTC. This gives the protein CSVDAQGLANYNEQFF.

The V and J genes are TRBV7-3 and TRBJ2-2; D might be TRBD2 (5 bases). The V gene lost 2 bases and the J gene lost 8 bases, with 9 bases spanning the gap. This CDR3 is 13 amino acids long. CDR1 is SGHTA, CDR2 FQGTGA, per germline. In DNA form, the CDR3 reads TGTGCCAGCAGCTTAGTCGGGGAAGGGGAGCTGTTTTTT. It is translated as CASSLVGEGELFF.

V is TRBV29-1 and J is TRBJ2-7; TRBD1 matches 9 bases. Germline-derived CDR1 and CDR2 are SQVTM and ANQGSEA. CDR3 size: 13 residues. V gave up 4 bases and J gave up 0 bases; unmatched junction bases: 1. This CDR3 is CSVGQGVSYEQYF. CDR3 nucleotide sequence: TGCAGCGTTGGACAGGGGGTCTCCTACGAGCAGTACTTC.

The V gene is TRBV11-2, the J gene TRBJ2-1; D is perhaps TRBD1 (5 bases). Germline CDR1 reads SGHAT; CDR2 reads FQNNGV. The CDR3 consists of 13 residues. Trimming removed 2 bases from V and 8 bases from J, with 10 bases in between. The CDR3 nucleotides read TGTGCCAGCAGCTTAAGCAGGGCCGATGAGCAGTTCTTC. Encoded protein: CASSLSRADEQFF.

The gene calls are TRBV12-5 and TRBJ2-7; possible D gene TRBD1, 5 bases. The CDR3 length is 16 residues. Germline V CDR1 and CDR2: LGHNT, FRNRAP. V shed 0 bases and J shed 3 bases, with 15 bases lying between them. CDR3 DNA: TGTGCTAGTGGTTTGGTTGTTAGCAGGGTAAGCTACGAGCAGTACTTC. The encoded protein is CASGLVVSRVSYEQYF.

The rearrangement uses TRBV27 and TRBJ2-2; weak D call: TRBD2 (5 bases). The CDR3 covers 16 residues. The germline gives CDR1 MNHEY, CDR2 SMNVEV (reference sequence). V was trimmed by 2 bases and J by 0 bases, leaving 10 bases between them. DNA of the CDR3: TGTGCCAGCAGTTTAGCTTCGGAGGCGAACACCGGGGAGCTGTTTTTT. Protein sequence: CASSLASEANTGELFF.

This clone was seen once. V is TRBV30 and J is TRBJ1-1; the D is unclear. Germline CDR1 is GTSNPN and CDR2 is SVGIG (reference sequence). This CDR3 has 12 amino acids. Trimming removed 5 bases from V and 1 base from J, with 8 bases in between. CDR3 residues: CAWVYQNTEAFF. CDR3 sequence (DNA): TGTGCCTGGGTCTACCAGAACACTGAAGCTTTCTTT.

V is TRBV5-1 and J is TRBJ2-7, with TRBD2 matching over 9 bases. Trimming cost V 0 bases and J 3 bases; bases outside gene matches: 7. This CDR3 is built from 16 residues. Germline V gene data show CDR1 as SGHRS and CDR2 as YFSETQ. CDR3 DNA: TGCGCCAGCAGCTTGGCAGCGGGGGGCGCAGGCTACGAGCAGTACTTC. Translation gives CASSLAAGGAGYEQYF.

The chain couples TRBV6-5 to TRBJ1-3; D is possibly TRBD1 (6 bases). Trimming removed 2 bases at V and 2 bases at J, with 10 bases between. The CDR3 is 15 residues long. CDR1 is MNHEY, CDR2 SVGAGI, per germline. The CDR3 reads CASSYMGAPGNTIYF. In DNA form, the CDR3 reads TGTGCCAGCAGTTACATGGGGGCCCCTGGAAACACCATATATTTT.

This chain uses TRBV7-9 with TRBJ1-1; 9 nucleotides agree with TRBD1. Germline V lookup: CDR1 SEHNR, CDR2 FQNEAQ (reference sequence). J lost 5 bases, V lost 6 bases, and 10 bases had no gene match. The CDR3 runs to 15 residues. CDR3 in DNA: TGTGCCAGCAGATCGTCCGGGACAGGGAATACTGAAGCTTTCTTT. This codes for CASRSSGTGNTEAFF.

This sequence joins TRBV6-5 and TRBJ2-1; TRBD2 matches at 8 bases. Germline CDR1 reads MNHEY; CDR2 reads SVGAGI. The ends lost 4 bases at V and 8 bases at J; junction bases unmatched: 7. The CDR3 sequence is 14 residues long. CDR3 DNA: TGTGCCAGCAGTTCCGGGACTAGATTCCATGAGCAGTTCTTC. Translation: CASSSGTRFHEQFF.

In this sample, this clone turned up a few times. The chain is built from TRBV19 and TRBJ1-4; D is ambiguous. Deletions cut 2 bases from V and 4 bases from J, with 5 bases between. Germline assignment: CDR1 LNHDA and CDR2 SQIVND (reference sequence). This CDR3 contains 13 residues. The CDR3 DNA reads TGTGCCAGTAGTATATCCAGTAATGAAAAACTGTTTTTT. It codes for CASSISSNEKLFF.

This clone is a singleton in its sample. J is TRBJ2-7 and V is TRBV28; 10 bases agree with TRBD1. This CDR3 has 13 amino acids. The trim removed 5 bases at V and 7 bases at J, leaving 5 bases unmatched. The V gene's germline CDR1 is MDHEN and CDR2 SYDVKM. The CDR3 here is CASSRQGAYEQYF. In DNA form, the CDR3 reads TGTGCCAGCAGTAGACAGGGGGCGTATGAGCAGTACTTC.

The chain carries TRBV11-3 and TRBJ2-1, with 9 bases identical to TRBD2. CDR1 SGHNT and CDR2 YENEEA come from the germline V gene. The CDR3 has 18 amino acids. Losses at the gene ends were 0 bases for V and 10 bases for J; bases not matched to a gene: 16. CDR3 bases: TGTGCCAGCAGCTTAGATCTAGGGGGCGGGGGGGCCCGAAACGAGCAGTTCTTC. Translating gives CASSLDLGGGGARNEQFF.